Presented here are 5 T cell receptor beta chains from one specimen sequenced in a study of molecular identifiers for immune sequencing clone quantification. TCRdb reprocessed the PCR reads via MiXCR and lists one record per CDR3 protein. The data hold roughly 630,000 distinct CDR3 sequences, with less than 30% observed a single time. Material for sequencing was naive CD8+ T cells from blood, with Jurkat cell RNA spiked in. The subset here: FACS-sorted CD8+CD4-CCR7+CD45RA+ naive T cells. These receptors all stem from a human donor in good health. Some libraries in this study had Jurkat cell RNA spiked in.

This clonotype has only a few counts. The CDR3 loop is CASSQLQRAVNTEAFF. DNA for the CDR3: TGTGCCAGCAGTCAACTCCAACGGGCGGTGAACACTGAAGCTTTCTTT. V gene TRBV28 combines with J gene TRBJ1-1; D uncertain. The CDR3 contains 16 residues. Germline CDR1 MDHEN, CDR2 SYDVKM. The V end lost 5 bases, the J end lost 0 bases, and 16 bases lay between the germline ends.

The chain uses TRBV4-2 and TRBJ2-1, with 11 bases identical to TRBD1. The junction had 7 bases not matched to a gene; V was cut back by 5 bases and J by 7 bases. The length of the CDR3 is 15 residues. From germline, CDR1 is LGHNA and CDR2 YNFKEQ. As DNA, the CDR3 is TGTGCCAGCAGCACTACCCGGGACAGGGGGAATGAGCAGTTCTTC. Translating it yields CASSTTRDRGNEQFF.

In its sample, this clonotype was seen a few times. V gene TRBV4-3 combines with J gene TRBJ1-2, with D maybe TRBD1 (5 bases). Trimming shortened V by 4 bases and J by 4 bases, and 22 bases separated the two germline ends. CDR3 length: 17 amino acids. The germline V gene has CDR1 LGHNA and CDR2 YSLEER. The CDR3 reads CASSPSWGGDGTYGYTF. Here the CDR3 DNA reads TGCGCCAGCAGCCCGTCCTGGGGAGGGGATGGCACCTATGGCTACACCTTC.

CDR3 sequence (DNA): TGTGCCAGTAGTATAATCAGGGGTGAAGCTTTCTTT. Translating gives CASSIIRGEAFF. This chain joins TRBV19 and TRBJ1-1, with D possibly being TRBD1 (6 bases). Germline V lookup: CDR1 LNHDA, CDR2 SQIVND (reference sequence). The CDR3 totals 12 residues. Trimming took 2 bases from V and 7 from J, leaving 8 bases between them.

The chain is built from TRBV19 and TRBJ1-4; D might be TRBD1 (5 bases). The CDR3 has 16 amino acids. V lost 7 bases to trimming and J lost 6 bases, with 21 bases between them. Germline CDR1 LNHDA, CDR2 SQIVND (reference sequence). The CDR3 coding sequence is TGTGCCAGTACTACGCGGAGCGTACAGGAGGATGAAAAACTGTTTTTT. It specifies CASTTRSVQEDEKLFF.